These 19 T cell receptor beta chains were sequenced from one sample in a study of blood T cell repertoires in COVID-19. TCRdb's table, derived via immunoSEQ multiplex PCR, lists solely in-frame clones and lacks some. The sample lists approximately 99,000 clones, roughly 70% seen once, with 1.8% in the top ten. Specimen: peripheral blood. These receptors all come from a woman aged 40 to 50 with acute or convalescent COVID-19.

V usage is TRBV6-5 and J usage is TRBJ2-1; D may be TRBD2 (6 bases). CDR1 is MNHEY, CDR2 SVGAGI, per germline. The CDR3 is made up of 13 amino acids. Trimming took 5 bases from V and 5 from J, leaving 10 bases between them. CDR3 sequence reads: CASSRGLHNEQFF. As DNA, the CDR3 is TGTGCCAGCAGTCGGGGGTTACACAATGAGCAGTTCTTC.

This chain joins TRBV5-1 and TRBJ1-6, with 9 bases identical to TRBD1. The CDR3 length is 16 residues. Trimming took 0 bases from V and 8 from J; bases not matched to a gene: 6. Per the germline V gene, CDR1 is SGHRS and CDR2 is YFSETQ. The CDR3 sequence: CASSLGQGDGDSPLHF. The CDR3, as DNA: TGCGCCAGCAGCTTGGGACAGGGGGATGGGGATTCACCCCTCCACTTT.

The CDR3 sequence: CASSALETSGDTQYF. Written as DNA, the CDR3 is TGTGCCAGCAGTGCTTTAGAGACAAGTGGCGATACGCAGTATTTT. The chain employs TRBV7-9 and TRBJ2-3; the D is unclear. Germline V gives CDR1 SEHNR, CDR2 FQNEAQ (reference sequence). V dropped 6 bases and J dropped 6 bases, with 19 bases sitting between them. The CDR3 is 15 amino acids.

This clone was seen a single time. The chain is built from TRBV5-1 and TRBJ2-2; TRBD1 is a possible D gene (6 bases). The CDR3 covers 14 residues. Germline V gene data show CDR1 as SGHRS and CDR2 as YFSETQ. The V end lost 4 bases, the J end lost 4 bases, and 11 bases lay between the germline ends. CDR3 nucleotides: TGCGCCAGCAGCCGGACAGATAGCACCGGGGAGCTGTTTTTT. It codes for CASSRTDSTGELFF.

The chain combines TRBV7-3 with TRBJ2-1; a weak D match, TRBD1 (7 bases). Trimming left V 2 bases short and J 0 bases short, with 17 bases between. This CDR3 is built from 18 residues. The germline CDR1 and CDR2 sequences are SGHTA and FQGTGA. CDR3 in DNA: TGTGCCAGCAGCTTAGGAGGAGGGTACAGGGGCTCCTACAATGAGCAGTTCTTC. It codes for CASSLGGGYRGSYNEQFF.

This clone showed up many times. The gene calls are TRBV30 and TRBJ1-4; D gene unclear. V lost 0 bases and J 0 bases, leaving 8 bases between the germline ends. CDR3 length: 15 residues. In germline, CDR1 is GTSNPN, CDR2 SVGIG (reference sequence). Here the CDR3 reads CAWSVTGSTNEKLFF. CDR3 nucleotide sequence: TGTGCCTGGAGTGTAACCGGTTCAACTAATGAAAAACTGTTTTTT.

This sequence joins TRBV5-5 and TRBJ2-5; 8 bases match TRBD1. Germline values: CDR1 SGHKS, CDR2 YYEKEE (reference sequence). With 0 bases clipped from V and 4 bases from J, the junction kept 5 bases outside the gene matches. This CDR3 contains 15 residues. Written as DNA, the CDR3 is TGTGCCAGCAGCTTGGACAGGGGGGACCTAGAGACCCAGTACTTC. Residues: CASSLDRGDLETQYF.

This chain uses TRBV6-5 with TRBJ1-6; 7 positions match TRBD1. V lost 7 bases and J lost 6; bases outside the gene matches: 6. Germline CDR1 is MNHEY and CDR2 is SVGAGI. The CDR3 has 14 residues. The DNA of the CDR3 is TGTGCCAGCAAGACGGGACAGTTTAATTCACCCCTCCACTTT. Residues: CASKTGQFNSPLHF.

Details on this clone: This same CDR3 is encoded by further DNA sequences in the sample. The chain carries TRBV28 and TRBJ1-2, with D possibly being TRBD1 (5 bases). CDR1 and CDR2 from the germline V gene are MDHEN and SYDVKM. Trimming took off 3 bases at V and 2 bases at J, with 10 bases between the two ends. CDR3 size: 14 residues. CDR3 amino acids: CASSLGQGNYGYTF. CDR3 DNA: TGTGCCAGCAGTTTGGGTCAGGGAAACTATGGCTACACCTTC.

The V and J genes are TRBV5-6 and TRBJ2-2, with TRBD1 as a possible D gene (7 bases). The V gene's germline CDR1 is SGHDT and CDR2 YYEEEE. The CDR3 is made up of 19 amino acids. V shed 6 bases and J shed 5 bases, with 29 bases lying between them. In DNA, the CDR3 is TGTGCCAGCACCACAATCGGGCGGGACAGACACAAACTGACCGGGGAGCTGTTTTTT. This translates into CASTTIGRDRHKLTGELFF.

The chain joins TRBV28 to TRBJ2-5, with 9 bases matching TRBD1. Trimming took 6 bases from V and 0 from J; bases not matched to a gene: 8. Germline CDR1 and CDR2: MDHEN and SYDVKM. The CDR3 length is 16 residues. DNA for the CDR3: TGTGCCAGCAGCCTCGGACAGGGGACGTACCAAGAGACCCAGTACTTC. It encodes CASSLGQGTYQETQYF.

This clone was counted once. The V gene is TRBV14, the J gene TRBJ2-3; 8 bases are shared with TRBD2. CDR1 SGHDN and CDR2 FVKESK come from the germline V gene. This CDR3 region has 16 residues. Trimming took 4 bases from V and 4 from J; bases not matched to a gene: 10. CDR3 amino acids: CASSPIRTSLADTQYF. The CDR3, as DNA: TGTGCCAGCAGCCCCATTCGGACTAGCCTGGCAGATACGCAGTATTTT.

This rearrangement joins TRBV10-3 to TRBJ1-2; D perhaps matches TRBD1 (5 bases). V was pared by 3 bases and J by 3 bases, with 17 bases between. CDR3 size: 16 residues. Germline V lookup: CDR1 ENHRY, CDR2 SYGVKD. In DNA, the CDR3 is TGTGCCATCAGTGATCCCAACCGGGGGTCTGACTATGGCTACACCTTC. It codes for CAISDPNRGSDYGYTF.

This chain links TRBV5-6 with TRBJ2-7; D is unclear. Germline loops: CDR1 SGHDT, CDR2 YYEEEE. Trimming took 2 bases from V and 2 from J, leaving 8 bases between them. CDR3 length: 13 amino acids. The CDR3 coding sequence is TGTGCCAGCAGCTTCCCAGGAACCTACGAGCAGTACTTC. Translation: CASSFPGTYEQYF.

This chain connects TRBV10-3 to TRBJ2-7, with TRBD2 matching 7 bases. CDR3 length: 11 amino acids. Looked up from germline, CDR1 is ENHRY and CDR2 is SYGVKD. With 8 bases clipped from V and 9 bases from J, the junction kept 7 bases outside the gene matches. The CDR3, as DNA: TGTGCCATCTCGGGGGGTGAATGGCAGTACTTC. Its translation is CAISGGEWQYF.

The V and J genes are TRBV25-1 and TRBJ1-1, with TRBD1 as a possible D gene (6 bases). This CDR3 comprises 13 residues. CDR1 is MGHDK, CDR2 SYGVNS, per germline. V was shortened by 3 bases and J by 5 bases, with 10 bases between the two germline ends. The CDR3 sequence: CASSEGAWTEAFF. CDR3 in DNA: TGTGCCAGCAGTGAGGGGGCTTGGACTGAAGCTTTCTTT.

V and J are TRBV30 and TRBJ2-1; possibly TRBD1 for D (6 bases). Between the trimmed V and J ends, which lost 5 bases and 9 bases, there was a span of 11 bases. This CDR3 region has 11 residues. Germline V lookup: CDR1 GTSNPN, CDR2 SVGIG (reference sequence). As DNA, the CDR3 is TGTGCCTGGGAACAGGGTAGTGAGCAGTTCTTC. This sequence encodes CAWEQGSEQFF.

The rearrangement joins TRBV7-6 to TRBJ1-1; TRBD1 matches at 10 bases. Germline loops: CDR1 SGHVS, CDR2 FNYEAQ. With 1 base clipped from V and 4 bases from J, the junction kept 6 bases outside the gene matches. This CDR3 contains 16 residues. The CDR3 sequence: CASSLEGTGASTEAFF. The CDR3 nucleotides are TGTGCCAGCAGCTTAGAGGGGACAGGGGCGAGCACTGAAGCTTTCTTT. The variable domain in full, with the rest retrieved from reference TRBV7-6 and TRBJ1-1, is GAGVSQSPRYKVTKRGQDVALRCDPISGHVSLYWYRQALGQGPEFLTYFNYEAQQDKSGLPNDRFSAERPEGSISTLTIQRTEQRDSAMYRCASSLEGTGASTEAFFGQGTRLTVV.

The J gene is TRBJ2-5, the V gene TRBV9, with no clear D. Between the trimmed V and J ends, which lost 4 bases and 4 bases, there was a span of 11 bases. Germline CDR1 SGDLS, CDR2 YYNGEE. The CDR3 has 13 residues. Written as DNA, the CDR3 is TGTGCCAGCAGCATCAGGCCTGCAGAGACCCAGTACTTC. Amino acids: CASSIRPAETQYF.